This passage covers 13 T cell receptor beta chains from one sample sequenced in a study of graft-versus-host responses after intestinal transplantation. Some clones are missing from TCRdb's copy, which holds only in-frame ones; the method was immunoSEQ multiplex PCR. This table has more than 50,000 clones, 91% appearing once. The sequencing here drew on PBMCs, taken 118 days after intestinal transplantation. All receptors come from a human patient who received an intestinal transplant, so some T cells may come from the graft donor.

This clone has a single count. The V call is TRBV29-1, the J call TRBJ2-5; D tentatively reads TRBD1 or TRBD2 (5 bases each). V lost 4 bases to trimming and J lost 0 bases, with 9 bases between them. Germline CDR1 SQVTM, CDR2 ANQGSEA. The CDR3 covers 13 residues. CDR3 sequence reads: CSVAGADQETQYF. The CDR3 DNA reads as TGCAGCGTTGCCGGGGCCGACCAAGAGACCCAGTACTTC.

The genes are TRBV27 and TRBJ2-5; D remains unclear. V was trimmed by 3 bases and J by 4 bases, leaving 6 bases between them. The V gene's germline CDR1 is MNHEY and CDR2 SMNVEV (reference sequence). This CDR3 has 12 amino acids. CDR3 in DNA: TGTGCCAGCAGTTTGCTAGGAGAGACCCAGTACTTC. Translating gives CASSLLGETQYF.

This clone came up once. The V call is TRBV29-1, the J call TRBJ2-5; D is perhaps TRBD1 (5 bases). Near its end, the DNA agrees better with TRBJ2-7, so the J call may be wrong. This CDR3 has 13 residues. CDR1 is SQVTM, CDR2 ANQGSEA, per germline. For the CDR3, the DNA is TGCAGCGTTAGCGACAGAACCGTCTACGAGCAGTACTTC. It is translated as CSVSDRTVYEQYF.

This clone was observed a few times. This chain joins TRBV10-3 and TRBJ1-3; D is possibly TRBD1 (6 bases). The CDR3 covers 12 residues. V lost 10 bases to trimming and J lost 1 base, with 8 bases between them. Germline loops: CDR1 ENHRY, CDR2 SYGVKD. CDR3 DNA: TGTGCCACCGGACAGTCTGGAAACACCATATATTTT. Translated, it gives CATGQSGNTIYF.

This chain connects TRBV4-2 to TRBJ2-5; D not resolved. V shed 5 bases and J shed 5 bases, with 6 bases lying between them. This CDR3 is 11 amino acids long. Per germline, CDR1 LGHNA and CDR2 YNFKEQ. As DNA, the CDR3 is TGTGCCAGCAGCGCCCGGGAGACCCAGTACTTC. Translated: CASSARETQYF.

This clone has a handful of counts. The rearrangement uses TRBV4-1 and TRBJ1-2; 8 bases agree with TRBD1. The germline V gene has CDR1 MGHRA and CDR2 YSYEKL. The CDR3 runs 14 residues. V lost 3 bases, J lost 8 bases, and 8 bases stayed unmatched. The CDR3 region has the DNA TGCGCCAGCAGCCACCCAGACAGGGGCTGGGGCTACACCTTC. Translated: CASSHPDRGWGYTF.

CDR3 residues: CASSVGQGENYGYTF. DNA of the CDR3: TGTGCCAGCAGCGTAGGACAGGGCGAAAACTATGGCTACACCTTC. The chain employs TRBV9 and TRBJ1-2; 7 bases line up with TRBD1. V was clipped by 0 bases and J by 2 bases; unmatched bases: 4. Germline assignment: CDR1 SGDLS and CDR2 YYNGEE. There are 15 residues in the CDR3.

CDR3 sequence: CASSGDNDVDEQFF. The CDR3 coding sequence is TGCGCCAGCAGTGGAGACAACGACGTCGATGAGCAGTTCTTC. The chain joins TRBV10-2 to TRBJ2-1, with no clear D. The germline V gene has CDR1 WSHSY and CDR2 SAAADI. V lost 4 bases and J lost 8, with 15 bases in between. This CDR3 has 14 residues.

The V and J genes are TRBV5-1 and TRBJ1-1, with D unresolved. In germline, CDR1 is SGHRS, CDR2 YFSETQ. Trimming removed 0 bases from V and 7 bases from J, with 10 bases in between. This CDR3 spans 13 amino acids. The CDR3 protein is CASSLDIGGEAFF. CDR3 DNA sequence: TGCGCCAGCAGCTTGGACATAGGCGGTGAAGCTTTCTTT.

The chain recombines TRBV18 with TRBJ1-6; 8 positions match TRBD1. The length of the CDR3 is 16 residues. CDR1 and CDR2 (germline): KGHSH, LQKENI. Trimming at V came to 3 bases and at J to 4 bases, leaving 5 bases not matched to a gene. The CDR3 DNA follows: TGTGCCAGCTCACCCTCGAGACAGGGGTATAATTCACCCCTCCACTTT. Translated, it gives CASSPSRQGYNSPLHF.

The chain recombines TRBV15 with TRBJ2-7; weak D call: TRBD2 (7 bases). CDR3 length equals 14 residues. Trimming removed 5 bases at V and 3 bases at J, with 14 bases between. Germline-derived CDR1 and CDR2 are LNHNV and YYDKDF (reference sequence). This chain's CDR3 is CATSWGGTSYEQYF. Here the CDR3 DNA reads TGTGCCACCAGCTGGGGGGGCACCAGCTACGAGCAGTACTTC.

The chain carries TRBV7-8 and TRBJ2-5; 7 nucleotides agree with TRBD1. The trim removed 1 base at V and 5 bases at J, leaving 4 bases unmatched. The CDR3 totals 14 residues. CDR1 SGHVS and CDR2 FQNEAQ come from the germline V gene. In DNA form, the CDR3 reads TGTGCCAGCAGCTTAGTACAGGGGTACGAGACCCAGTACTTC. This translates into CASSLVQGYETQYF.

The chain employs TRBV19 and TRBJ1-2; tentatively, D is TRBD1 (5 bases). Looked up from germline, CDR1 is LNHDA and CDR2 is SQIVND (reference sequence). Trimming cost V 0 bases and J 6 bases, with 14 bases left between them. CDR3 length: 15 amino acids. CDR3 region: CASSIEGGVLNGYTF. Here the CDR3 DNA reads TGTGCCAGTAGTATAGAGGGGGGAGTTTTGAATGGCTACACCTTC. Filled out from reference TRBV19 and TRBJ1-2, the complete variable domain reads DGGITQSPKYLFRKEGQNVTLSCEQNLNHDAMYWYRQDPGQGLRLIYYSQIVNDFQKGDIAEGYSVSREKKESFPLTVTSAQKNPTAFYLCASSIEGGVLNGYTFGSGTRLTVV.